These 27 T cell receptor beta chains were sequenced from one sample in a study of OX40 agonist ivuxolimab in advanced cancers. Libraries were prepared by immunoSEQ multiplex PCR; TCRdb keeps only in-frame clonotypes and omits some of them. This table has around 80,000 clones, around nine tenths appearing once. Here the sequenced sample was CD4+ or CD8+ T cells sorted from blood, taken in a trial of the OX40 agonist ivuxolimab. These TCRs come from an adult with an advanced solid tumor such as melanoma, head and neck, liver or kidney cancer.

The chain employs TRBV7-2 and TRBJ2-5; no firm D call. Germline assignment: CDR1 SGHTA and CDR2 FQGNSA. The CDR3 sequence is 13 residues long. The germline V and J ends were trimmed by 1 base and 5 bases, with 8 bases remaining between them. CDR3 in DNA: TGTGCCAGCAGCTTAGTGCAGTTTGAGACCCAGTACTTC. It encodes CASSLVQFETQYF.

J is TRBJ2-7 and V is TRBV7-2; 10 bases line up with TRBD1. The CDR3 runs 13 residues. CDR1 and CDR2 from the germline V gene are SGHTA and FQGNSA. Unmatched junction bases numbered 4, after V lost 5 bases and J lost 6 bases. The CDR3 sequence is CASSRDRGGEQYF. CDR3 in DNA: TGTGCCAGCAGCCGGGACAGGGGTGGCGAGCAGTACTTC.

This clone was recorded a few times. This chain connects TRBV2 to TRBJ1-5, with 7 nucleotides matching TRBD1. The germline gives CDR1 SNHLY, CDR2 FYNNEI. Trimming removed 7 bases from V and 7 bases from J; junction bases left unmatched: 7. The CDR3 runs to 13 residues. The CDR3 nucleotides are TGTGCCAGCAAAGACAGGGTAGAACAGCCCCAGCATTTT. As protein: CASKDRVEQPQHF. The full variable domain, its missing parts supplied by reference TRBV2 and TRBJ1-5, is EPEVTQTPSHQVTQMGQEVILRCVPISNHLYFYWYRQILGQKVEFLVSFYNNEISEKSEIFDDQFSVERPDGSNFTLKIRSTKLEDSAMYFCASKDRVEQPQHFGDGTRLSIL.

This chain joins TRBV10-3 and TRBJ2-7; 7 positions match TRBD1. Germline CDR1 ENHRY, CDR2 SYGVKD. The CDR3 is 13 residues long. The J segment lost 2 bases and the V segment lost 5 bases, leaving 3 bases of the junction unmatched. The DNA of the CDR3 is TGTGCCATCAGTCCGGGACAGCCCTACGAGCAGTACGTC. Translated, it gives CAISPGQPYEQYV.

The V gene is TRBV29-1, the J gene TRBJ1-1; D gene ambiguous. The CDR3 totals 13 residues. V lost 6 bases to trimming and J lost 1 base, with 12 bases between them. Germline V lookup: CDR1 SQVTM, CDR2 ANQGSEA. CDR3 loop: CSVGTAGNTEAFF. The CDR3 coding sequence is TGCAGCGTCGGAACGGCGGGGAACACTGAAGCTTTCTTT.

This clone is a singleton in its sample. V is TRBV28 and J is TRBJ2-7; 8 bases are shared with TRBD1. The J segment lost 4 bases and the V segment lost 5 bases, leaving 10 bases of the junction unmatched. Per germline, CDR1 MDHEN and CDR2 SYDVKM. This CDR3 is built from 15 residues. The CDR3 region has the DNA TGTGCCAGCAGTGTAACAGGGGGAGTGGGTTACGAGCAGTACTTC. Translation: CASSVTGGVGYEQYF.

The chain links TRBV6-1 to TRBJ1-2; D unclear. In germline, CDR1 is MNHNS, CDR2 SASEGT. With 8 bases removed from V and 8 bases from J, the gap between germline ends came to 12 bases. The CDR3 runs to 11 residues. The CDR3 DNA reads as TGTGCCAGCGCCCGACCGCCCGGCTACACCTTC. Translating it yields CASARPPGYTF.

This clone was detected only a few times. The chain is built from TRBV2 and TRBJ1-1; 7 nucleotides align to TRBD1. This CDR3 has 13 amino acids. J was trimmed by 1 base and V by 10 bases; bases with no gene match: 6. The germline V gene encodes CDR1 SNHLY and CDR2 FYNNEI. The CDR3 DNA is TGTGCCACTATGGGACAGACGAACACTGAAGCTTTCTTT. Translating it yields CATMGQTNTEAFF. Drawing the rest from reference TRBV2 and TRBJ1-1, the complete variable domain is EPEVTQTPSHQVTQMGQEVILRCVPISNHLYFYWYRQILGQKVEFLVSFYNNEISEKSEIFDDQFSVERPDGSNFTLKIRSTKLEDSAMYFCATMGQTNTEAFFGQGTRLTVV.

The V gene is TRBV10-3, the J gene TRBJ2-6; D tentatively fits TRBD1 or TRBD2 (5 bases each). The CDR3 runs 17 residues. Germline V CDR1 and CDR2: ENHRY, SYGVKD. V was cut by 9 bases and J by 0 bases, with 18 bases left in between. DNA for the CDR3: TGTGCCATGAGTTCGGGGCAGGGAAACTCTGGGGCCAACGTCCTGACTTTC. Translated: CAMSSGQGNSGANVLTF.

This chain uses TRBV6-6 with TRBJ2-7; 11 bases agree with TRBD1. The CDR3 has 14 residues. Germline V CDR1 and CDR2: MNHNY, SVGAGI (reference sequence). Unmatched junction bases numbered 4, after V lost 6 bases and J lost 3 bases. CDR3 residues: CASRKGQGVYEQYF. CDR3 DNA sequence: TGTGCCAGCAGAAAGGGACAGGGGGTCTACGAGCAGTACTTC.

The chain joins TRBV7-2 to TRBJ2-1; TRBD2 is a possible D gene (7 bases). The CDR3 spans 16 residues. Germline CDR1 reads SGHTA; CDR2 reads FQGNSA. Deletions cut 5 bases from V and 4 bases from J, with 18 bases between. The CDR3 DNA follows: TGTGCCAGCAGCCCCATGCCGAGGGGGGGTTACAATGAGCAGTTCTTC. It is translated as CASSPMPRGGYNEQFF.

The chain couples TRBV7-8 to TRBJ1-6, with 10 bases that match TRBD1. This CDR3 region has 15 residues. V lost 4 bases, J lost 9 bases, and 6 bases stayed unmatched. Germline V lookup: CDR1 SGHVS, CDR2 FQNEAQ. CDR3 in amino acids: CASSWTGTGASPLHF. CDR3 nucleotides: TGTGCCAGCAGCTGGACGGGGACAGGGGCTTCACCCCTCCACTTT.

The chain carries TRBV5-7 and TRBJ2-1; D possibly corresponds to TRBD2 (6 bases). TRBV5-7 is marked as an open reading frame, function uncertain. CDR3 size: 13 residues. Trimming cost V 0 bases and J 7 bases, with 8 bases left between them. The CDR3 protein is CASSLASENEQFF. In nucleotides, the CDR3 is TGTGCCAGCAGCTTGGCTAGCGAGAATGAGCAGTTCTTC.

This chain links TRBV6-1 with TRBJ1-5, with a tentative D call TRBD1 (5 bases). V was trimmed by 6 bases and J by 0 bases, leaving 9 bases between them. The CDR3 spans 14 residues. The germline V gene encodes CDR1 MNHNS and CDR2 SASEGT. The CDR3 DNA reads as TGTGCCAGCAGGACAGTCCATAGCAATCAGCCCCAGCATTTT. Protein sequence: CASRTVHSNQPQHF.

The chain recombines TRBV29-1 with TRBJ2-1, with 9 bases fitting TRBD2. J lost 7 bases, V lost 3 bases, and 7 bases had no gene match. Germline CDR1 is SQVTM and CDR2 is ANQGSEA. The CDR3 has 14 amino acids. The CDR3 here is CSVEIDSGGNEQFF. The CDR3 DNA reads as TGCAGCGTTGAGATCGATAGCGGGGGAAATGAGCAGTTCTTC.

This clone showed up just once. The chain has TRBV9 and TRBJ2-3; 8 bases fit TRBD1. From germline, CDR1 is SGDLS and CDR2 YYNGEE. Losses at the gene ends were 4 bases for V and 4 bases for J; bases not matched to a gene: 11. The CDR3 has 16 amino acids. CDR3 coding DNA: TGTGCCAGCAGCCCTCGGACAGGGAAGGCGGCAGATACGCAGTATTTT. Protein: CASSPRTGKAADTQYF.

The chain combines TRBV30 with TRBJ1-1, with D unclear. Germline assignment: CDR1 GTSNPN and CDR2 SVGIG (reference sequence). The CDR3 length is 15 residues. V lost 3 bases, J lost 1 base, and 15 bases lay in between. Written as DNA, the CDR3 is TGTGCCTGGAGCAAACGGCCCGAAACGAACACTGAAGCTTTCTTT. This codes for CAWSKRPETNTEAFF.

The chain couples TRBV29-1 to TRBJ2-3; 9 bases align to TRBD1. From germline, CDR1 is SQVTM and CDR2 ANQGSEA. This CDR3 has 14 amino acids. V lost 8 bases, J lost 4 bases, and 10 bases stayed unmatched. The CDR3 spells CSFGTGSAADTQYF. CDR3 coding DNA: TGCAGCTTCGGGACAGGGAGTGCCGCAGATACGCAGTATTTT.

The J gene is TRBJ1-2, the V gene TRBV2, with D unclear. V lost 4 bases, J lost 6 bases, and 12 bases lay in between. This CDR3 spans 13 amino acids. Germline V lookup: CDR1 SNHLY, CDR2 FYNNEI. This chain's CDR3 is CASSGEGLDGYTF. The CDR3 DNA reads TGTGCCAGCAGTGGAGAGGGTTTGGATGGCTACACCTTC.

In nucleotides, the CDR3 is TGTGCCAGCAGCTTAGCGTCAGTTGGCTACACCTTC. Amino acid sequence: CASSLASVGYTF. The rearrangement links TRBV7-2 to TRBJ1-2; D call uncertain. CDR3 length: 12 residues. V lost 0 bases and J lost 7, with 6 bases in between. Germline lookup yields CDR1 SGHTA and CDR2 FQGNSA.

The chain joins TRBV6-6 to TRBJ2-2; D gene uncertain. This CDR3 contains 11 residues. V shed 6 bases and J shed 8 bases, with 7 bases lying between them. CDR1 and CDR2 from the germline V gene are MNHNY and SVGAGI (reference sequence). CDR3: CASRVEGELFF. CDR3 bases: TGTGCCAGCAGAGTGGAGGGGGAGCTGTTTTTT.

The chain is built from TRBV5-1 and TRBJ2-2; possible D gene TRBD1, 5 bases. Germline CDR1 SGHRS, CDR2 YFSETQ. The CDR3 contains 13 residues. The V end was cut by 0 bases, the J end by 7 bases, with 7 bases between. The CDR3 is CASSLGQGGELFF. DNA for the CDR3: TGCGCCAGCAGCTTGGGGCAGGGCGGGGAGCTGTTTTTT.

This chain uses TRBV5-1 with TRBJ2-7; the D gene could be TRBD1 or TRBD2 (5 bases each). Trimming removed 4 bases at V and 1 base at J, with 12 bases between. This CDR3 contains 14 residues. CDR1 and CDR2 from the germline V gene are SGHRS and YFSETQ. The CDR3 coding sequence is TGCGCCAGCAGCCCAAGGGACCCGTCCTACGAGCAGTACTTC. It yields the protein CASSPRDPSYEQYF.

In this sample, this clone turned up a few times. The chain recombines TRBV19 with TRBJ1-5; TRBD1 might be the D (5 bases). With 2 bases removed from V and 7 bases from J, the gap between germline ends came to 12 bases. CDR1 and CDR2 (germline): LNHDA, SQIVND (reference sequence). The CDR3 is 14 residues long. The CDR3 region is CASSIFGGGQPQHF. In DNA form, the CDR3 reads TGTGCCAGTAGTATATTCGGGGGTGGCCAGCCCCAGCATTTT.

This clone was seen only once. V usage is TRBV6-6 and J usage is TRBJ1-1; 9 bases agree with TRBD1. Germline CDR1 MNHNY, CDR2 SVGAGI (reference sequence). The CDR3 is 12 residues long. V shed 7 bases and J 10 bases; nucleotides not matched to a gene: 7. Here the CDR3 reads CASKGQGMRAFF. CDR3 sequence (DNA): TGTGCCAGCAAAGGACAGGGGATGAGAGCTTTCTTT.

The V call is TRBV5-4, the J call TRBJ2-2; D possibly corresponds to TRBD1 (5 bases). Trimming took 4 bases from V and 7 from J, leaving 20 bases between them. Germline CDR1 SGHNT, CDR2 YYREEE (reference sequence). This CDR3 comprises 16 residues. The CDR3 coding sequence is TGTGCCAGCAGCAGAGATGGACACGCACGGAGCGGGGAGCTGTTTTTT. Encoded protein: CASSRDGHARSGELFF.

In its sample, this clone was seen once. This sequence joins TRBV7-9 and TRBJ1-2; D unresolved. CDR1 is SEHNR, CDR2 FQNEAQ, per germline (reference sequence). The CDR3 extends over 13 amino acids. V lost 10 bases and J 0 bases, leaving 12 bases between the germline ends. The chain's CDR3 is CANEGIANYGYTF. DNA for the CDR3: TGTGCCAACGAGGGAATAGCTAACTATGGCTACACCTTC.